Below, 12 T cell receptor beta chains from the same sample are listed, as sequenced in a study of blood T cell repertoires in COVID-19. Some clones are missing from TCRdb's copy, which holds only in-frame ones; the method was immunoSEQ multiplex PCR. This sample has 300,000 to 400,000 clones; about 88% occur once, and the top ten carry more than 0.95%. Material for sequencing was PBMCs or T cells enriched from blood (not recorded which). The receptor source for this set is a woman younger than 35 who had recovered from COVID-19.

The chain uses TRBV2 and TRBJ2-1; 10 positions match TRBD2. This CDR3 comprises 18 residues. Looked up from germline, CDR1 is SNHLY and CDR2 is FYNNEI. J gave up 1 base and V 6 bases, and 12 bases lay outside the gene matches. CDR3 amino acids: CASSAELASGGSYNEQFF. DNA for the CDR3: TGTGCCAGCAGCGCCGAGCTAGCTAGCGGGGGTTCCTACAATGAGCAGTTCTTC.

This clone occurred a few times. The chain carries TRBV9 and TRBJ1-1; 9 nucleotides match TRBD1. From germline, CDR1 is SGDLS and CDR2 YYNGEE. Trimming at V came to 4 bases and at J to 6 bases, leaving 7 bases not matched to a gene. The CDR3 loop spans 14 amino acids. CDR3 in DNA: TGTGCCAGCAGCCCCAACCGGGACAGGGCTGAAGCTTTCTTT. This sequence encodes CASSPNRDRAEAFF.

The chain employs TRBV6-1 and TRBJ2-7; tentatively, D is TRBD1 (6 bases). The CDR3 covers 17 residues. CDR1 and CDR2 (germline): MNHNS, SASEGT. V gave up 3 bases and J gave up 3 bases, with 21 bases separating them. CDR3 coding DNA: TGTGCCAGCAGTGACTTAAGCTGGGCCGCAGGGGTCTACGAGCAGTACTTC. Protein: CASSDLSWAAGVYEQYF.

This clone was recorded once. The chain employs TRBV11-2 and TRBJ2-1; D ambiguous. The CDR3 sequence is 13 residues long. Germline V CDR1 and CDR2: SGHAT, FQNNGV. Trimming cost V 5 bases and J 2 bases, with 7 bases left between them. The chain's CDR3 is CASSMTPYNEQFF. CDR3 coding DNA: TGTGCCAGCAGCATGACACCCTACAATGAGCAGTTCTTC.

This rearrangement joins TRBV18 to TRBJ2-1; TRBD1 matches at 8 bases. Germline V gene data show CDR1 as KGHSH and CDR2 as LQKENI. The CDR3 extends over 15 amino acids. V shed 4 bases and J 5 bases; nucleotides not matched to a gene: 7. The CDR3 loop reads CASSRTGTGDNEQFF. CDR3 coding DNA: TGTGCCAGCTCACGCACTGGGACAGGAGACAATGAGCAGTTCTTC.

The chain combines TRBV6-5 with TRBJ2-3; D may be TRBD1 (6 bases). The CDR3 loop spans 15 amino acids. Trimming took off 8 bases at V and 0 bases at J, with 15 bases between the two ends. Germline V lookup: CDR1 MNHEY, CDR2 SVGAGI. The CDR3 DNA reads TGTGCCAGCCGGGTTCAGGGGTCTAGCACAGATACGCAGTATTTT. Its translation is CASRVQGSSTDTQYF.

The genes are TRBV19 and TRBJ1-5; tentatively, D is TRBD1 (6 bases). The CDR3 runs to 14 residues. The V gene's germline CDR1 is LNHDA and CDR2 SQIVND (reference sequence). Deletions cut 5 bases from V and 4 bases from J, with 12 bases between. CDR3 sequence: CASSRKQGNQPQHF. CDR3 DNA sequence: TGTGCCAGTAGTCGAAAACAGGGAAATCAGCCCCAGCATTTT.

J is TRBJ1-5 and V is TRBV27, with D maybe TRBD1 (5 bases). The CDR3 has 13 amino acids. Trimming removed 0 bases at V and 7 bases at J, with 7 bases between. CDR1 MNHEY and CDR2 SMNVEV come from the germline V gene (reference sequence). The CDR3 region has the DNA TGTGCCAGCAGTTTATCAGGGGAACAGCCCCAGCATTTT. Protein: CASSLSGEQPQHF.

The CDR3: CASSVDNPITDNEQFF. In DNA form, the CDR3 reads TGTGCCAGCAGCGTAGATAACCCGATCACAGACAATGAGCAGTTCTTC. The chain uses TRBV9 and TRBJ2-1, with unresolved D. In germline, CDR1 is SGDLS, CDR2 YYNGEE. The germline V and J ends were trimmed by 0 bases and 5 bases, with 15 bases remaining between them. The CDR3 loop spans 16 amino acids.

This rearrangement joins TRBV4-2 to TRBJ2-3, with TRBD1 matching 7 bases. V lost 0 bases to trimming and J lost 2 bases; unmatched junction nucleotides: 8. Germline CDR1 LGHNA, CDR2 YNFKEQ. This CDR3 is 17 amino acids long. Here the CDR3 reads CASSQDVTGAITDTQYF. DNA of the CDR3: TGTGCCAGCAGCCAAGATGTAACAGGGGCTATCACAGATACGCAGTATTTT.

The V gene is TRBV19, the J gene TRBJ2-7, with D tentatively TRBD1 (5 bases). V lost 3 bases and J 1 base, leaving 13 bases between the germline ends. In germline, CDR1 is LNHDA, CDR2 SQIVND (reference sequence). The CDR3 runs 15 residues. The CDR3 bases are TGTGCCAGTAGTATTAGCCCAGGGTCTTCCTACGAGCAGTACTTC. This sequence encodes CASSISPGSSYEQYF.

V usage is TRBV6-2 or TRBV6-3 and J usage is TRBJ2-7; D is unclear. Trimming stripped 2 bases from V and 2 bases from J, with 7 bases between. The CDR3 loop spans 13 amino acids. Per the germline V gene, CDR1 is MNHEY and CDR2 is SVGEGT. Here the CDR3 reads CASSYITTYEQYF. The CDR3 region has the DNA TGTGCCAGCAGTTACATCACTACCTACGAGCAGTACTTC.